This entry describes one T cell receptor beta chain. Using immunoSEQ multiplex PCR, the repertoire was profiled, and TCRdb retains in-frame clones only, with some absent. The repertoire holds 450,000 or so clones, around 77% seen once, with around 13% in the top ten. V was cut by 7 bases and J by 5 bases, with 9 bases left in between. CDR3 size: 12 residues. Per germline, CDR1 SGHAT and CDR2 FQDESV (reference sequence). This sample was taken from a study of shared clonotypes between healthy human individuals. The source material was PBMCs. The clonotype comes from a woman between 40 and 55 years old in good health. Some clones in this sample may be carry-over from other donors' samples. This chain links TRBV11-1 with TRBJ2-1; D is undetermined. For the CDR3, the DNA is TGTGCCAGCACTAGGAGCGACAATGAGCAGTTCTTC. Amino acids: CASTRSDNEQFF.